These 19 T cell receptor beta chains came from one sample sequenced in a study of regulatory and conventional T cells in RAG deficiency. TCRdb's copy holds only in-frame clones and misses some; the assay was immunoSEQ multiplex PCR. The data contain more than 40,000 clones, 80% to 90% of them singletons. Genomic DNA came from blood conventional CD4+ T cells gated CD25-low CD127-high. These sequences were also reported in another study, on regulatory T cells. That report notes: Primers: 52 TRBV forward and 13 TRBJ reverse.

Sample: CD4+ effector T cells sorted from blood. These receptors were taken from a human donor in good health.

V usage is TRBV7-9 and J usage is TRBJ2-6; possibly TRBD1 or TRBD2 for D (5 bases each). The CDR3 covers 17 residues. Trimming left V 5 bases short and J 4 bases short, with 18 bases between. The germline gives CDR1 SEHNR, CDR2 FQNEAQ (reference sequence). Here the CDR3 reads CASSPLEGRGGANVLTF. For the CDR3, the DNA is TGTGCCAGCAGCCCCCTAGAGGGGCGAGGGGGGGCCAACGTCCTGACTTTC. Filled out from reference TRBV7-9 and TRBJ2-6, the complete variable domain reads DTGVSQNPRHKITKRGQNVTFRCDPISEHNRLYWYRQTLGQGPEFLTYFQNEAQLEKSRLLSDRFSAERPKGSFSTLEIQRTEQGDSAMYLCASSPLEGRGGANVLTFGAGSRLTVL.

The chain recombines TRBV6-5 with TRBJ1-2; 8 nucleotides align to TRBD1. Germline V lookup: CDR1 MNHEY, CDR2 SVGAGI. The CDR3 has 13 residues. V lost 6 bases to trimming and J lost 4 bases; unmatched junction nucleotides: 4. Here the CDR3 reads CASREQGGYGYTF. The CDR3 nucleotides read TGTGCCAGCAGGGAACAGGGGGGCTATGGCTACACCTTC.

This sequence joins TRBV19 and TRBJ2-1; D gene ambiguous. Trimming shortened V by 7 bases and J by 5 bases, and 15 bases separated the two germline ends. Germline loops: CDR1 LNHDA, CDR2 SQIVND (reference sequence). The length of the CDR3 is 14 residues. Here the CDR3 DNA reads TGTGCCAGTAAGGAGACACAAGTCAACAATGAGCAGTTCTTC. Translated: CASKETQVNNEQFF.

Comment on this clone: One end of the junction does not line up with germline, which may come from a read error. The chain uses TRBV11-2 and TRBJ1-2, with D perhaps matching TRBD1 (6 bases). CDR3 length: 15 residues. The germline V gene encodes CDR1 SGHAT and CDR2 FQNNGV. The CDR3 region is CASSIQDGGGGNIAF. CDR3 in DNA: TGTGCCAGCAGCATTCAGGATGGGGGCGGGGGAAATATCGCCTTC.

The chain couples TRBV2 to TRBJ1-2; D unresolved. This CDR3 spans 13 amino acids. Per the germline V gene, CDR1 is SNHLY and CDR2 is FYNNEI. Trimming left V 2 bases short and J 4 bases short, with 8 bases between. CDR3 amino acids: CASSERSLYGYTF. The CDR3 coding sequence is TGTGCCAGCAGTGAAAGGAGTCTCTATGGCTACACCTTC.

J is TRBJ2-3 and V is TRBV5-1; 14 nucleotides match TRBD2. This CDR3 spans 16 amino acids. CDR1 is SGHRS and CDR2 is YFSETQ in the germline V gene. V lost 4 bases and J lost 2; bases outside the gene matches: 3. The CDR3 DNA reads TGCGCCAGCAGCCCGGGACTAGCGGGGGACACAGATACGCAGTATTTT. Amino acid sequence: CASSPGLAGDTDTQYF.

The CDR3: CASSRGGTMGETQYF. CDR3 bases: TGTGCCAGCAGCCGCGGCGGGACAATGGGGGAGACCCAGTACTTC. The chain combines TRBV7-3 with TRBJ2-5; D is perhaps TRBD1 or TRBD2 (6 bases each). The germline V and J ends were trimmed by 5 bases and 5 bases, with 18 bases remaining between them. The CDR3 spans 15 residues. Per germline, CDR1 SGHTA and CDR2 FQGTGA.

The genes are TRBV6-6 and TRBJ2-7, with 8 positions matching TRBD1. V lost 8 bases and J lost 2; bases outside the gene matches: 14. This CDR3 region has 16 residues. Germline assignment: CDR1 MNHNY and CDR2 SVGAGI (reference sequence). The CDR3 reads CASLQGDQPVAYEQYF. CDR3 bases: TGTGCCAGCCTACAGGGGGACCAACCTGTTGCCTACGAGCAGTACTTC.

This chain joins TRBV9 and TRBJ2-3; perhaps TRBD2 as D (6 bases). CDR3 size: 16 residues. V lost 2 bases to trimming and J lost 2 bases, with 15 bases between them. Germline CDR1 reads SGDLS; CDR2 reads YYNGEE. DNA for the CDR3: TGTGCCAGCAGCGTTGGAGCGGGCCCTCTCACAGATACGCAGTATTTT. Translating it yields CASSVGAGPLTDTQYF.

This chain joins TRBV19 and TRBJ2-1; TRBD2 agrees at 11 bases. The junction had 19 bases not matched to a gene; V was cut back by 7 bases and J by 5 bases. Germline CDR1 reads LNHDA; CDR2 reads SQIVND (reference sequence). CDR3 length: 19 amino acids. This CDR3 is CASTDLGFSGRATHNEQFF. CDR3 coding DNA: TGTGCCAGTACCGACTTAGGTTTTAGCGGGAGGGCAACCCACAATGAGCAGTTCTTC.

This clone was counted a few times. DNA of the CDR3: TGTGCTAGTGGTCCCGATGGGGGCTCGAACACTGAAGCTTTCTTT. Its protein product is CASGPDGGSNTEAFF. J is TRBJ1-1 and V is TRBV12-5; D is perhaps TRBD1 (6 bases). This CDR3 contains 15 residues. The germline CDR1 and CDR2 sequences are LGHNT and FRNRAP. Trimming took off 5 bases at V and 1 base at J, with 14 bases between the two ends.

V is TRBV30 and J is TRBJ2-3; 7 nucleotides agree with TRBD1. Germline CDR1 is GTSNPN and CDR2 is SVGIG (reference sequence). The CDR3 is made up of 12 amino acids. The J segment lost 4 bases and the V segment lost 4 bases, leaving 2 bases of the junction unmatched. The CDR3 region is CAWKGAADTQYF. CDR3 DNA: TGTGCCTGGAAGGGGGCAGCAGATACGCAGTATTTT.

The chain recombines TRBV10-1 with TRBJ2-2, with D uncertain. CDR3 length: 15 residues. Germline assignment: CDR1 WNHNN and CDR2 SYGVQD (reference sequence). Trimming removed 0 bases at V and 4 bases at J, with 9 bases between. This CDR3 reads CASSESLVGTGELFF. CDR3 coding DNA: TGCGCCAGCAGTGAGTCGCTGGTCGGCACCGGGGAGCTGTTTTTT.

The V call is TRBV27, the J call TRBJ1-1, with unresolved D. The CDR3 loop spans 14 amino acids. V gave up 4 bases and J gave up 0 bases, with 9 bases separating them. Germline V gene sequence: CDR1 MNHEY, CDR2 SMNVEV (reference sequence). In DNA, the CDR3 is TGTGCCAGCAGTTCGGCCAGCATGAACACTGAAGCTTTCTTT. This sequence encodes CASSSASMNTEAFF.

The chain is built from TRBV20-1 and TRBJ1-2; D is uncertain. Germline V lookup: CDR1 DFQATT, CDR2 SNEGSKA (reference sequence). The CDR3 is made up of 10 amino acids. V was clipped by 6 bases and J by 4 bases, with 6 bases between them. This CDR3 reads CSAPVYGYTF. In DNA, the CDR3 is TGCAGTGCCCCGGTCTATGGCTACACCTTC.

The genes are TRBV7-2 and TRBJ2-3; D possibly uses TRBD1 or TRBD2 (5 bases each). The germline CDR1 and CDR2 sequences are SGHTA and FQGNSA. Trimming removed 2 bases at V and 6 bases at J, with 15 bases between. The CDR3 loop spans 15 amino acids. The CDR3 loop reads CASSLNPAREDTQYF. As DNA, the CDR3 is TGTGCCAGCAGCTTAAACCCAGCCAGGGAGGATACGCAGTATTTT.

The chain employs TRBV18 and TRBJ2-3, with D possibly matching TRBD2 (6 bases). Germline assignment: CDR1 KGHSH and CDR2 LQKENI. V lost 1 base and J 6 bases, leaving 11 bases between the germline ends. This CDR3 contains 14 residues. CDR3 coding DNA: TGTGCCAGCTCACCACAGGAGGGGCCCGATACGCAGTATTTT. Amino acids: CASSPQEGPDTQYF.

The chain employs TRBV11-2 and TRBJ1-2; perhaps TRBD1 as D (6 bases). The V gene's germline CDR1 is SGHAT and CDR2 FQNNGV. V shed 1 base and J shed 2 bases, with 14 bases lying between them. This CDR3 has 16 amino acids. CDR3 coding DNA: TGTGCCAGCAGCTTAGGGACAGTATATAACAACTATGGCTACACCTTC. It specifies CASSLGTVYNNYGYTF.

A remark on this clone: The same CDR3 arises from other DNA sequences in this sample as well. J is TRBJ2-5 and V is TRBV28; TRBD2 matches at 15 bases. The V gene's germline CDR1 is MDHEN and CDR2 SYDVKM. CDR3 length equals 19 residues. V gave up 3 bases and J gave up 2 bases; unmatched junction bases: 10. The CDR3 DNA sequence: TGTGCCAGCAGTTTGAGACTACTGGGACTAGCGGGGGGACAAGAGACCCAGTACTTC. This gives the protein CASSLRLLGLAGGQETQYF.